This T cell receptor beta chain originates from a study of blood T cell repertoires in COVID-19. Whole-study context: Both acute and convalescent COVID-19 samples were obtained from the United States, Italy and Spain. PBMCs, B-cell-depleted T cells, or T cells provided the cDNA or gDNA that made up the material.

This CDR3 region has 16 residues. Between the trimmed V and J ends, which lost 5 bases and 0 bases, there was a span of 13 bases. Per the germline V gene, CDR1 is SGHTA and CDR2 is FQGNSA. As processed by the authors: Amplified reference gene primers provided the basis for estimating nucleated cell counts. Generated by immunoSEQ multiplex PCR, the TCRdb table keeps only in-frame clones and is missing some. Clone size and V and J calls were adopted from that table, with D and trimming inferred from the DNA. This repertoire shows roughly 100,000 clones, approximately 87% found once; its top ten account for approximately 17%.

The TCR sequence derives from a human donor in a cohort sampled during active COVID-19. The J gene is TRBJ2-2, the V gene TRBV7-2; maybe TRBD1 (6 bases). Sequencing used peripheral blood. As DNA, the CDR3 is TGTGCCAGCAGCGTACTGGGACAAGCGAACACCGGGGAGCTGTTTTTT. It is translated as CASSVLGQANTGELFF.